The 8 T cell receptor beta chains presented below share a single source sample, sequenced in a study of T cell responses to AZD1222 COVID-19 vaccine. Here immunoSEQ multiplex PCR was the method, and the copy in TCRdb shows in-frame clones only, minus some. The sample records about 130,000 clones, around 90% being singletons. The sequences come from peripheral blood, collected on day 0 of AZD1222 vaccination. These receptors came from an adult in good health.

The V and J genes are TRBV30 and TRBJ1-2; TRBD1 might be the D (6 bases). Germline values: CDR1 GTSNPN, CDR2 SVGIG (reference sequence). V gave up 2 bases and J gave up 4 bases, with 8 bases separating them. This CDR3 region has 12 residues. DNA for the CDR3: TGTGCCTGGAGTACAGGGAGCTATGGCTACACCTTC. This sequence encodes CAWSTGSYGYTF.

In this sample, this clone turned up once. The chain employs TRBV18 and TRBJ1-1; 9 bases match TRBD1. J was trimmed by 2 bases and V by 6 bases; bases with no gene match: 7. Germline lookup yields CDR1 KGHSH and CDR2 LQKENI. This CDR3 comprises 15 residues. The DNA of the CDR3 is TGTGCCAGCTCGAGTACAGGGGGCTTCAACACTGAAGCTTTCTTT. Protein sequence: CASSSTGGFNTEAFF.

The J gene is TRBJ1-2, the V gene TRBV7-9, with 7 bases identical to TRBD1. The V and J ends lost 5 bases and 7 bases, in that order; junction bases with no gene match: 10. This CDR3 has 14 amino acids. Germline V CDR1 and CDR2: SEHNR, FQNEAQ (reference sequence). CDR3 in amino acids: CASSQAGQVVGYTF. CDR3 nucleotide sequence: TGTGCCAGCAGCCAGGCCGGACAGGTAGTTGGCTACACCTTC.

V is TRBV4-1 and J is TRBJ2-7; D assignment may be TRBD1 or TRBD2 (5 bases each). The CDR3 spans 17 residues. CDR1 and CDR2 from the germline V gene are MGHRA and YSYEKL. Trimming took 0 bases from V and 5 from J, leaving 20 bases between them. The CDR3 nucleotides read TGCGCCAGCAGCCAAGATCCCCCCAGGTCATTGGGGGACGAGCAGTACTTC. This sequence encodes CASSQDPPRSLGDEQYF.

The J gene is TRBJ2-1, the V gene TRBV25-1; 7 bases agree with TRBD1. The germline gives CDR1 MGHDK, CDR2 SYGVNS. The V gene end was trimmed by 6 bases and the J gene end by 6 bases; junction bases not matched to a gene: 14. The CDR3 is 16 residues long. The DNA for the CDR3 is TGTGCCAGCAGCTTAAATTACGGACAGGCCTCCAATGAGCAGTTCTTC. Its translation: CASSLNYGQASNEQFF.

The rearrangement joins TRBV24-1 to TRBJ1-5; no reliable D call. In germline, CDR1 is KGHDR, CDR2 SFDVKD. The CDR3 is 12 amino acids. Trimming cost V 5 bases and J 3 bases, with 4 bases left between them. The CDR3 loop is CATSAPNQPQHF. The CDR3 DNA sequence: TGTGCCACCAGTGCGCCCAATCAGCCCCAGCATTTT.

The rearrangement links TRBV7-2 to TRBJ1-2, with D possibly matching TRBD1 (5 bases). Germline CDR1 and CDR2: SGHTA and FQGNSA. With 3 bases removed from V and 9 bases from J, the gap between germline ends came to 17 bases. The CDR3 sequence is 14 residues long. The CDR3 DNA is TGTGCCAGCAGCTTCGACAGCCAGGGTATAAGCTACACCTTC. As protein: CASSFDSQGISYTF.

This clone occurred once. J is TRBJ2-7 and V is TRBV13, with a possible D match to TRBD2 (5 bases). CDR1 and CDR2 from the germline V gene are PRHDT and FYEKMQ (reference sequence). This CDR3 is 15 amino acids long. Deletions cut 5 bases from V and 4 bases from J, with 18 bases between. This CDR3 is CASSTRRGSEYEQYF. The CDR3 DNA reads TGTGCCAGCAGCACCCGCCGAGGGTCGGAATACGAGCAGTACTTC.